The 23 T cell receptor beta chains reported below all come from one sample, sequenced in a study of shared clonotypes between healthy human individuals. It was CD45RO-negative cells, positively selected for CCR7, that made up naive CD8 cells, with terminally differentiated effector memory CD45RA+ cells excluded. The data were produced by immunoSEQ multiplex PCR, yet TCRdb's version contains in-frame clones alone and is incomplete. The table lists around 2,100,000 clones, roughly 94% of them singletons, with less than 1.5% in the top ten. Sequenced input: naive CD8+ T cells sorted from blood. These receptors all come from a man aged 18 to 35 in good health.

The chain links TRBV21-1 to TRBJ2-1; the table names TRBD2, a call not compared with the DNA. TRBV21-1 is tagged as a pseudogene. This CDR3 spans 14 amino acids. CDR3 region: CASSKVRAYNEQFF. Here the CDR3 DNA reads TGTGCCAGCAGCAAAGTGAGGGCTTACAATGAGCAGTTCTTC.

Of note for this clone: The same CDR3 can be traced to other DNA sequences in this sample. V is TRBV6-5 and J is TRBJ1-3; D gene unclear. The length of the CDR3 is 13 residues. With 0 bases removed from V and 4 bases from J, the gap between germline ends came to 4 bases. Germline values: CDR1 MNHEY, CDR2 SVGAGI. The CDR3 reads CASSYSEGNTIYF. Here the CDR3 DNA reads TGTGCCAGCAGTTACTCCGAGGGAAACACCATATATTTT.

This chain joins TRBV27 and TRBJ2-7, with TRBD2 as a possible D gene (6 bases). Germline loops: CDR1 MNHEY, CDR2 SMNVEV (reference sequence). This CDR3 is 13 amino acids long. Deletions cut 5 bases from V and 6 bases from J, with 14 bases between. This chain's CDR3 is CASSLSMGGEQYF. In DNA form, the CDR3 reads TGTGCCAGCAGTCTGTCCATGGGGGGCGAGCAGTACTTC.

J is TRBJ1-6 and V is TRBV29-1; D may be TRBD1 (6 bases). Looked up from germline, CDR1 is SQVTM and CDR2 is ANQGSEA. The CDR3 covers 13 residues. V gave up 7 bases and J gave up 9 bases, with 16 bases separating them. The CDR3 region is CSATEGGGSPLHF. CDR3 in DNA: TGCAGCGCCACGGAGGGGGGGGGTTCACCCCTCCACTTT. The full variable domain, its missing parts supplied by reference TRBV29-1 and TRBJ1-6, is SAVISQKPSRDICQRGTSLTIQCQVDSQVTMMFWYRQQPGQSLTLIATANQGSEATYESGFVIDKFPISRPNLTFSTLTVSNMSPEDSSIYLCSATEGGGSPLHFGNGTRLTVT.

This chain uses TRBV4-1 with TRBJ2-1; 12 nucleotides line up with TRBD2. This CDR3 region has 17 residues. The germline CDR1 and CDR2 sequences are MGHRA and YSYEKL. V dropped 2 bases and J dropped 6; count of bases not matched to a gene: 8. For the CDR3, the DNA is TGCGCCAGCAGCCAACGGCTAGCGGGGGGGCCGGGCAATGAGCAGTTCTTC. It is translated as CASSQRLAGGPGNEQFF.

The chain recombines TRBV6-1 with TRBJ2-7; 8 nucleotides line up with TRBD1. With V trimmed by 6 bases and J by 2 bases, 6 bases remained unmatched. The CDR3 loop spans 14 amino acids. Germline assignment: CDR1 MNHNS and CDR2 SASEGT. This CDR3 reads CASSYGGQAYEQYF. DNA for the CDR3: TGTGCCAGCAGCTACGGGGGACAGGCCTACGAGCAGTACTTC.

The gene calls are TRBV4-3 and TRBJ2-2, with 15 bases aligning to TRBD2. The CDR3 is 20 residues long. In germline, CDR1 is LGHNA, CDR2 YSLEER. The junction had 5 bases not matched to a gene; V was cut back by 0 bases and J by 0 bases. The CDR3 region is CASSQDLGTSGRTNTGELFF. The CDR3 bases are TGCGCCAGCAGCCAAGATCTAGGGACTAGCGGGAGGACGAACACCGGGGAGCTGTTTTTT.

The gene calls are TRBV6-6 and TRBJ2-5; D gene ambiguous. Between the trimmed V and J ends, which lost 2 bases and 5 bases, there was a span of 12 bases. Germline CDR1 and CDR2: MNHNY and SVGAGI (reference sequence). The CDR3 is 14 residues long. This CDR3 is CASSYLGRSETQYF. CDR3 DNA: TGTGCCAGCAGTTACCTAGGACGATCCGAGACCCAGTACTTC.

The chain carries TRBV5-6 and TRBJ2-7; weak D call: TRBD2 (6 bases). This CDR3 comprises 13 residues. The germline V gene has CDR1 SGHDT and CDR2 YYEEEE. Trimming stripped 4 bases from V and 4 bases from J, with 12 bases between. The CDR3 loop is CASSIYGGYEQYF. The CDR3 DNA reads TGTGCCAGCAGCATCTACGGGGGTTACGAGCAGTACTTC.

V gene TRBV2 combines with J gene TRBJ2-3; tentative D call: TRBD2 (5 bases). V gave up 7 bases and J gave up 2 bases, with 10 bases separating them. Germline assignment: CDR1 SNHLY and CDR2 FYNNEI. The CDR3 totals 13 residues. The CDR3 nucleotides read TGTGCCAGCAAACGGCTAGCCACAGATACGCAGTATTTT. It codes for CASKRLATDTQYF. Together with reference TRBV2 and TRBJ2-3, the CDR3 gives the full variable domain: EPEVTQTPSHQVTQMGQEVILRCVPISNHLYFYWYRQILGQKVEFLVSFYNNEISEKSEIFDDQFSVERPDGSNFTLKIRSTKLEDSAMYFCASKRLATDTQYFGPGTRLTVL.

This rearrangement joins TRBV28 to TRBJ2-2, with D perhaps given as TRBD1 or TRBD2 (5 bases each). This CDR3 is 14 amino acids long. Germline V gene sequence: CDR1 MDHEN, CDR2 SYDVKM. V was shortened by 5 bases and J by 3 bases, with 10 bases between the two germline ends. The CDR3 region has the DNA TGTGCCAGCAGTCCCAGGGAGTACACCGGGGAGCTGTTTTTT. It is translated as CASSPREYTGELFF.

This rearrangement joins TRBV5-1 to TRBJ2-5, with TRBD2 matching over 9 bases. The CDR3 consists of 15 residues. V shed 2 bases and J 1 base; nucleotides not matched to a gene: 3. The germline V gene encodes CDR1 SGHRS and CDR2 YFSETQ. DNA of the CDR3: TGCGCCAGCAGCTTCCGCGGGGGGGCCCAAGAGACCCAGTACTTC. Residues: CASSFRGGAQETQYF.

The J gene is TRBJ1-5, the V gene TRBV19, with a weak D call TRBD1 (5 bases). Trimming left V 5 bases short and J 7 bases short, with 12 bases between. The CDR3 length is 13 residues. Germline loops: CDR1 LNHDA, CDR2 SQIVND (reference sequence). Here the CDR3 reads CASSEVGGQPQHF. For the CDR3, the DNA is TGTGCCAGTAGTGAGGTGGGGGGACAGCCCCAGCATTTT.

The CDR3 nucleotides are TGCGCCAGCAGCGGACAGCCTAATGAAAAACTGTTTTTT. Protein sequence: CASSGQPNEKLFF. V is TRBV10-2 and J is TRBJ1-4, with D perhaps TRBD1 (6 bases). CDR1 is WSHSY, CDR2 SAAADI, per germline. This CDR3 region has 13 residues. The V end lost 6 bases, the J end lost 3 bases, and 8 bases lay between the germline ends.

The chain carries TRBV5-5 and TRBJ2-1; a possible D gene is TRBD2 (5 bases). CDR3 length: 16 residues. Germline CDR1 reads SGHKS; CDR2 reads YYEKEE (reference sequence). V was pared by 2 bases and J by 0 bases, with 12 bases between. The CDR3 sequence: CASSLRSESSYNEQFF. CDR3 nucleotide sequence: TGTGCCAGCAGCTTACGTAGCGAGAGCTCCTACAATGAGCAGTTCTTC. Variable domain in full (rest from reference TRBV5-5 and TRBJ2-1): DAGVTQSPTHLIKTRGQQVTLRCSPISGHKSVSWYQQVLGQGPQFIFQYYEKEERGRGNFPDRFSARQFPNYSSELNVNALLLGDSALYLCASSLRSESSYNEQFFGPGTRLTVL.

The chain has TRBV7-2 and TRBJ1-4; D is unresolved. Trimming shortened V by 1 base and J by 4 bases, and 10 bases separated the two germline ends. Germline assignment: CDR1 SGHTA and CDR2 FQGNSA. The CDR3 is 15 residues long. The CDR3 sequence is CASSLEGFSNEKLFF. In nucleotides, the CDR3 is TGTGCCAGCAGCTTAGAAGGGTTTAGTAATGAAAAACTGTTTTTT. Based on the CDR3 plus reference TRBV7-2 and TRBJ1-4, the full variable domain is GAGVSQSPSNKVTEKGKDVELRCDPISGHTALYWYRQSLGQGLEFLIYFQGNSAPDKSGLPSDRFSAERTGGSVSTLTIQRTQQEDSAVYLCASSLEGFSNEKLFFGSGTQLSVL.

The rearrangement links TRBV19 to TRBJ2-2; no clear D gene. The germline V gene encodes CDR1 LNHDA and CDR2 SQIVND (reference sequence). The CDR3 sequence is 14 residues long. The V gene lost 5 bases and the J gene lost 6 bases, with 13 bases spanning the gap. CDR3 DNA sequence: TGTGCCAGTAGTCTTCTCTGGTCGGCCGGGGAGCTGTTTTTT. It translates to CASSLLWSAGELFF.

CDR3 sequence reads: CASSTTGGVHEKLFF. For the CDR3, the DNA is TGTGCCAGCAGTACGACTGGGGGGGTACATGAAAAACTGTTTTTT. This chain uses TRBV28 with TRBJ1-4; D might be TRBD1 (5 bases). The CDR3 has 15 residues. Germline assignment: CDR1 MDHEN and CDR2 SYDVKM. Between the trimmed V and J ends, which lost 5 bases and 6 bases, there was a span of 16 bases.

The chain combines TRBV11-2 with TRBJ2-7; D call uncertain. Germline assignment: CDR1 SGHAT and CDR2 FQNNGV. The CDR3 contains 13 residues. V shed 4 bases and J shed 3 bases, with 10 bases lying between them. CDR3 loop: CASSSSTVYEQYF. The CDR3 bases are TGTGCCAGCAGCTCAAGTACCGTCTACGAGCAGTACTTC.

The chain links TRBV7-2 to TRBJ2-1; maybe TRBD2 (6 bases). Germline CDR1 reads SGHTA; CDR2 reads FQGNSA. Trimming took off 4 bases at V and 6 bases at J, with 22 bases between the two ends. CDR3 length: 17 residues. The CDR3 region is CASSSWPAGLYPNEQFF. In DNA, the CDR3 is TGTGCCAGCAGCTCCTGGCCCGCGGGGCTCTACCCCAATGAGCAGTTCTTC.

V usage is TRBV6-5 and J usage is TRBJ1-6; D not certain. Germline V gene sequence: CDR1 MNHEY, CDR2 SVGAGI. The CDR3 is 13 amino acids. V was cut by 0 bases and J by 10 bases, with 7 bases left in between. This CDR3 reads CASSYSMYSPLHF. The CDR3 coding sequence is TGTGCCAGCAGTTACTCGATGTACTCACCCCTCCACTTT.

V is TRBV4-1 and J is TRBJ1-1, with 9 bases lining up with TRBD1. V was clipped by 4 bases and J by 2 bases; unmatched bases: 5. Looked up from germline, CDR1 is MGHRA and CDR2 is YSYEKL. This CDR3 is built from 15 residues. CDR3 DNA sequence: TGCGCCAGCAGCCTGCGGGGACAGGGCAACACTGAAGCTTTCTTT. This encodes CASSLRGQGNTEAFF.

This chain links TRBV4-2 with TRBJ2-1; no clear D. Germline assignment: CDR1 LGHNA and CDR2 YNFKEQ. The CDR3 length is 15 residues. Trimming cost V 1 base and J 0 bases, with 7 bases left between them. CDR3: CASSQAAFSYNEQFF. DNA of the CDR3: TGTGCCAGCAGCCAAGCAGCTTTCTCCTACAATGAGCAGTTCTTC.